These 3 T cell receptor beta chains share one sample of origin, sequenced in a study of cytomegalovirus exposure and HLA in healthy donors. Assay used: immunoSEQ multiplex PCR; TCRdb lists only in-frame clones, some missing. The table has approximately 150,000 clones, roughly 84% seen once. Input material: PBMCs. The receptor set was obtained from a man under 40 in good health and CMV-seropositive.

This clone has just a few counts. The rearrangement links TRBV7-9 to TRBJ2-7; weak D call: TRBD1 (6 bases). Germline lookup yields CDR1 SEHNR and CDR2 FQNEAQ (reference sequence). The CDR3 runs 14 residues. The germline V and J ends were trimmed by 1 base and 3 bases, with 10 bases remaining between them. CDR3 sequence (DNA): TGTGCCAGCAGCTTAGGAGGACAGCGCTACGAGCAGTACTTC. This encodes CASSLGGQRYEQYF.

The chain couples TRBV6-1 to TRBJ2-1, with D possibly being TRBD2 (5 bases). Between the trimmed V and J ends, which lost 4 bases and 12 bases, there was a span of 22 bases. The CDR3 loop spans 15 amino acids. Germline V lookup: CDR1 MNHNS, CDR2 SASEGT. CDR3 in amino acids: CASSGERVVTPWQFF. CDR3 DNA: TGTGCCAGCAGTGGCGAGAGGGTGGTGACCCCATGGCAGTTCTTC.

The rearrangement joins TRBV6-1 to TRBJ1-1; 7 bases match TRBD1. The CDR3 length is 14 residues. Germline assignment: CDR1 MNHNS and CDR2 SASEGT. J was trimmed by 5 bases and V by 4 bases; bases with no gene match: 7. CDR3 protein: CASSGAGGKTEAFF. Here the CDR3 DNA reads TGTGCCAGCAGTGGGGCAGGGGGGAAAACTGAAGCTTTCTTT.